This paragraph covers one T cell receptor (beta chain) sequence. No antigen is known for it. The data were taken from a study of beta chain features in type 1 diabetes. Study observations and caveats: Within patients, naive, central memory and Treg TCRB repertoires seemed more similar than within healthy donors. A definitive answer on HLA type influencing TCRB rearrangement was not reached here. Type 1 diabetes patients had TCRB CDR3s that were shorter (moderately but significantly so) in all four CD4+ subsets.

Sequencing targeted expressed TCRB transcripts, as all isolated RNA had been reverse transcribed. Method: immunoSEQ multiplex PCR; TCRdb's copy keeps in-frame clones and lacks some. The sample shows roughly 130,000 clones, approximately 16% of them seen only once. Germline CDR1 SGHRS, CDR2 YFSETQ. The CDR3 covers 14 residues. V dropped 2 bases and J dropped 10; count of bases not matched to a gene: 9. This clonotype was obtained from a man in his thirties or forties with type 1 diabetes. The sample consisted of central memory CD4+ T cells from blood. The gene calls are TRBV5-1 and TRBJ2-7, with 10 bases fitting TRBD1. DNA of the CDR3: TGCGCCAGCAGCTTCAAAGGACAGGGGGTTTTTCAGTACTTC. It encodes CASSFKGQGVFQYF.